This T cell receptor (beta chain) came from a study of T cell clonality in common variable immunodeficiency. The germline V gene encodes CDR1 MNHEY and CDR2 SVGEGT. The CDR3 runs 13 residues. This clone came up a few times. The read terminates 3 residues before the CDR3 end, so the remaining end is supplied by the germline J gene. Patients and controls were mostly of Caucasian heritage. Using immunoSEQ multiplex PCR, the repertoire was profiled, and TCRdb retains in-frame clones only, with some absent. Recorded here are roughly 50,000 clones, none singletons. Sample: peripheral blood mononuclear cells. The clonotype comes from a person aged 18-70 years in good health. This chain uses TRBV6-2 or TRBV6-3 with TRBJ1-2, with 7 nucleotides matching TRBD1. CDR3 residues: CASSKMTGSGYTF. The sequenced part of the CDR3 DNA is TGTGCCAGCAGTAAAATGACAGGGAGCGGC.